This T cell receptor (beta chain) was obtained from a study of OX40 agonist ivuxolimab in advanced cancers. The assay was immunoSEQ multiplex PCR, and TCRdb's table has in-frame clones only and misses some. Here the sample spans about 35,000 clones, 92% being singletons. The CDR3 extends over 16 amino acids. Per germline, CDR1 SEHNR and CDR2 FQNEAQ (reference sequence). V dropped 4 bases and J dropped 1; count of bases not matched to a gene: 7. This material consisted of CD4+ or CD8+ T cells sorted from blood, taken in a trial of the OX40 agonist ivuxolimab. The receptor was derived from an adult with an advanced solid tumor such as melanoma, head and neck, liver or kidney cancer. The chain employs TRBV7-9 and TRBJ1-1; 9 nucleotides match TRBD1. The DNA for the CDR3 is TGTGCCAGCAGCTCAATTCCACAGGGGGCGAACACTGAAGCTTTCTTT. It yields the protein CASSSIPQGANTEAFF.